The 10 T cell receptor beta chains listed next were all sequenced from one sample in a study of T cell responses to AZD1222 COVID-19 vaccine. TCRdb keeps only in-frame clones here, not all; method: immunoSEQ multiplex PCR. In the table there are tens of thousands of clones, 70% to 90% of which are singletons. Material: peripheral blood, obtained 28 days after the second AZD1222 dose. The origin of the receptors is an adult who received the AZD1222 COVID-19 vaccine.

This clone was detected only a few times. This chain links TRBV19 with TRBJ2-7; TRBD1 is a possible D gene (5 bases). Per germline, CDR1 LNHDA and CDR2 SQIVND (reference sequence). The CDR3 length is 15 residues. V lost 3 bases and J 3 bases, leaving 15 bases between the germline ends. The CDR3 bases are TGTGCCAGTAGTATCTATAAAGGGGCCAGCTACGAGCAGTACTTC. Residues: CASSIYKGASYEQYF. The full variable domain, its missing parts supplied by reference TRBV19 and TRBJ2-7, is DGGITQSPKYLFRKEGQNVTLSCEQNLNHDAMYWYRQDPGQGLRLIYYSQIVNDFQKGDIAEGYSVSREKKESFPLTVTSAQKNPTAFYLCASSIYKGASYEQYFGPGTRLTVT.

This chain uses TRBV5-5 with TRBJ1-1, with a tentative D call TRBD1 (5 bases). The CDR3 runs to 13 residues. V gave up 4 bases and J gave up 1 base, with 8 bases separating them. CDR1 and CDR2 (germline): SGHKS, YYEKEE (reference sequence). The CDR3 coding sequence is TGTGCCAGCAGCGCAAGGGGGAACACTGAAGCTTTCTTT. This codes for CASSARGNTEAFF. Together with reference TRBV5-5 and TRBJ1-1, the CDR3 gives the full variable domain: DAGVTQSPTHLIKTRGQQVTLRCSPISGHKSVSWYQQVLGQGPQFIFQYYEKEERGRGNFPDRFSARQFPNYSSELNVNALLLGDSALYLCASSARGNTEAFFGQGTRLTVV.

V and J are TRBV9 and TRBJ1-6, with 7 bases aligning to TRBD1. V shed 0 bases and J 6 bases; nucleotides not matched to a gene: 3. The CDR3 totals 15 residues. Germline CDR1 SGDLS, CDR2 YYNGEE. The CDR3 is CASSVGGQPNSPLHF. The DNA for the CDR3 is TGTGCCAGCAGCGTAGGGGGACAGCCTAATTCACCCCTCCACTTT. The full variable domain, with the rest looked up from reference TRBV9 and TRBJ1-6, is DSGVTQTPKHLITATGQRVTLRCSPRSGDLSVYWYQQSLDQGLQFLIQYYNGEERAKGNILERFSAQQFPDLHSELNLSSLELGDSALYFCASSVGGQPNSPLHFGNGTRLTVT.

This clone was counted a single time. The V gene is TRBV2, the J gene TRBJ2-1; TRBD1 aligns across 12 bases. V lost 8 bases and J lost 8; bases outside the gene matches: 7. The germline V gene has CDR1 SNHLY and CDR2 FYNNEI. The CDR3 consists of 14 residues. The CDR3 spells CASGRDRGRDEQFF. CDR3 DNA: TGTGCCAGCGGCCGGGACAGGGGGCGAGATGAGCAGTTCTTC.

This clone was recorded once. The chain is built from TRBV27 and TRBJ1-5, with D possibly matching TRBD1 (6 bases). There are 15 residues in the CDR3. The V end was cut by 5 bases, the J end by 6 bases, with 17 bases between. Germline assignment: CDR1 MNHEY and CDR2 SMNVEV (reference sequence). CDR3 bases: TGTGCCAGCAGTCCTCGGACAGCCCGATCTCAGCCCCAGCATTTT. Encoded protein: CASSPRTARSQPQHF.

The gene calls are TRBV19 and TRBJ2-2; unclear D gene. This CDR3 spans 15 amino acids. Germline V CDR1 and CDR2: LNHDA, SQIVND (reference sequence). V lost 5 bases and J lost 0, with 10 bases in between. CDR3 sequence (DNA): TGTGCCAGTAGTCGGTCAATCGCGAACACCGGGGAGCTGTTTTTT. This gives the protein CASSRSIANTGELFF.

This clone was observed a handful of times. The V gene is TRBV29-1, the J gene TRBJ1-3, with no clear D. The CDR3 loop spans 15 amino acids. Per germline, CDR1 SQVTM and CDR2 ANQGSEA. V shed 0 bases and J shed 4 bases, with 13 bases lying between them. The CDR3 bases are TGCAGCGTTGAAGAAACAACAGAGAGCGGAAACACCATATATTTT. Translated: CSVEETTESGNTIYF.

The rearrangement joins TRBV7-3 to TRBJ1-1; perhaps TRBD1 as D (6 bases). Trimming shortened V by 6 bases and J by 8 bases, and 16 bases separated the two germline ends. Germline V gene data show CDR1 as SGHTA and CDR2 as FQGTGA. The CDR3 is 13 amino acids. The CDR3: CASSFMQQGEAFF. As DNA, the CDR3 is TGTGCCAGCAGTTTCATGCAACAGGGCGAAGCTTTCTTT.

This chain connects TRBV12-3 or TRBV12-4 to TRBJ1-1; no clear D gene. The CDR3 extends over 11 amino acids. Deletions cut 7 bases from V and 1 base from J, with 4 bases between. CDR3 protein: CASTQNTEAFF. In nucleotides, the CDR3 is TGTGCCAGCACGCAGAACACTGAAGCTTTCTTT.

This clone was recorded only once. Here the CDR3 DNA reads TGTGCCAGCAATCCGGCAGGGGGTTATTATGGCTACACCTTC. Protein product: CASNPAGGYYGYTF. The chain couples TRBV6-5 to TRBJ1-2; 7 bases agree with TRBD1. Germline V gene data show CDR1 as MNHEY and CDR2 as SVGAGI. J gave up 5 bases and V 7 bases, and 10 bases lay outside the gene matches. The CDR3 totals 14 residues.